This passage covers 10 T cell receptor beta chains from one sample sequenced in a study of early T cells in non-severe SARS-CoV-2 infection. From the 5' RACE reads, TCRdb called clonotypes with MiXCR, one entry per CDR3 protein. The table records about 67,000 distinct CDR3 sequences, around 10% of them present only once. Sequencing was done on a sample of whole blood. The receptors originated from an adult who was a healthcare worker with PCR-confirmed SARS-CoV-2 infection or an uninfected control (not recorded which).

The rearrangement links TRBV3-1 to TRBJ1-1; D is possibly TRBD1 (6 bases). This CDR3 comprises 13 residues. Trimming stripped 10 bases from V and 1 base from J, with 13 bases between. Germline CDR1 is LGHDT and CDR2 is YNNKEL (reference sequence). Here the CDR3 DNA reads TGTGCCACCCAGGGGCTTCCGAACACTGAAGCTTTCTTT. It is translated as CATQGLPNTEAFF.

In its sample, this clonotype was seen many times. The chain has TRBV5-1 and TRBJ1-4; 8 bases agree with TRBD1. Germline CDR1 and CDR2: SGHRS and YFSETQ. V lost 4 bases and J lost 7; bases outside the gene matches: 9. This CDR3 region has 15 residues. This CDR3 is CASSPEGQGTEKLFF. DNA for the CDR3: TGCGCCAGCAGCCCCGAAGGACAGGGAACTGAAAAACTGTTTTTT.

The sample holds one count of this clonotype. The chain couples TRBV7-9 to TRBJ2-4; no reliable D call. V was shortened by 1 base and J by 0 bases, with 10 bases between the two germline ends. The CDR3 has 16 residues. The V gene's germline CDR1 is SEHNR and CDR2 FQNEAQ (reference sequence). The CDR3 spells CASSLGTVLAKNIQYF. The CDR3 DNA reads TGTGCCAGCAGCTTAGGGACGGTACTAGCCAAAAACATTCAGTACTTC. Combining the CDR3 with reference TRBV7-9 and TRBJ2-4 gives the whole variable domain DTGVSQNPRHKITKRGQNVTFRCDPISEHNRLYWYRQTLGQGPEFLTYFQNEAQLEKSRLLSDRFSAERPKGSFSTLEIQRTEQGDSAMYLCASSLGTVLAKNIQYFGAGTRLSVL.

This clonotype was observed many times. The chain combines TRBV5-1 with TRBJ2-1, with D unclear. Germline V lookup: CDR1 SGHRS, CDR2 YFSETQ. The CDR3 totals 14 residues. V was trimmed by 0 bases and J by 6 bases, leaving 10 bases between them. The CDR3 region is CASSLGVLPNEQFF. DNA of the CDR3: TGCGCCAGCAGCTTGGGGGTCCTCCCCAATGAGCAGTTCTTC.

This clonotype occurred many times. Here the CDR3 reads CASSSPRTEAFF. CDR3 bases: TGTGCCAGCAGCTCCCCTAGGACTGAAGCTTTCTTT. J is TRBJ1-1 and V is TRBV7-9; D remains ambiguous. CDR1 SEHNR and CDR2 FQNEAQ come from the germline V gene (reference sequence). The CDR3 consists of 12 residues. The germline V and J ends were trimmed by 4 bases and 5 bases, with 8 bases remaining between them. Together with reference TRBV7-9 and TRBJ1-1, the CDR3 gives the full variable domain: DTGVSQNPRHKITKRGQNVTFRCDPISEHNRLYWYRQTLGQGPEFLTYFQNEAQLEKSRLLSDRFSAERPKGSFSTLEIQRTEQGDSAMYLCASSSPRTEAFFGQGTRLTVV.

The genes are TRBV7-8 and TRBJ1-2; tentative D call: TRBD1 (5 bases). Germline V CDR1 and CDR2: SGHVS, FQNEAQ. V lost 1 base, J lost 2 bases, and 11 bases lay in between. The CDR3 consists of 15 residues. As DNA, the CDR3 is TGTGCCAGCAGCTTAGGGCCAGGGCTGAACTATGGCTACACCTTC. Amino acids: CASSLGPGLNYGYTF.

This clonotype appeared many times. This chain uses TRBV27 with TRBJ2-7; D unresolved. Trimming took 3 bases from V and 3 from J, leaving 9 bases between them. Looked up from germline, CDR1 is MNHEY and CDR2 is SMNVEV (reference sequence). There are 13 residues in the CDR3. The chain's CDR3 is CASSFGQYYEQYF. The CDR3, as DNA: TGTGCCAGCAGTTTTGGGCAGTACTACGAGCAGTACTTC.

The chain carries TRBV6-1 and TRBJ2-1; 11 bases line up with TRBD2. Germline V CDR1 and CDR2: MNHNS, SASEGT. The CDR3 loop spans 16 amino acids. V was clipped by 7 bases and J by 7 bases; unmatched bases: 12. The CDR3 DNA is TGTGCCAGCACGCCCAGGGGGCTAGCGGGGGGTAATGAGCAGTTCTTC. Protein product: CASTPRGLAGGNEQFF.

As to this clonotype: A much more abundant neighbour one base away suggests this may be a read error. The CDR3 region is CVSSGFGQGVAGELFF. The CDR3 DNA is TGTGTCAGCAGCGGATTTGGACAGGGGGTGGCCGGGGAGCTGTTTTTT. The chain combines TRBV7-6 with TRBJ2-2; TRBD1 aligns across 10 bases. The CDR3 is 16 amino acids. CDR1 is SGHVS, CDR2 FNYEAQ, per germline.

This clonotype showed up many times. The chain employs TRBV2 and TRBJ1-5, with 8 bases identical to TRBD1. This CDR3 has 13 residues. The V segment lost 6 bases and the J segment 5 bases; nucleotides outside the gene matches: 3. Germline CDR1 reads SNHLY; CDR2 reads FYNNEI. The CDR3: CASSTGGYQPQHF. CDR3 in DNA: TGTGCCAGCAGCACAGGGGGATATCAGCCCCAGCATTTT.